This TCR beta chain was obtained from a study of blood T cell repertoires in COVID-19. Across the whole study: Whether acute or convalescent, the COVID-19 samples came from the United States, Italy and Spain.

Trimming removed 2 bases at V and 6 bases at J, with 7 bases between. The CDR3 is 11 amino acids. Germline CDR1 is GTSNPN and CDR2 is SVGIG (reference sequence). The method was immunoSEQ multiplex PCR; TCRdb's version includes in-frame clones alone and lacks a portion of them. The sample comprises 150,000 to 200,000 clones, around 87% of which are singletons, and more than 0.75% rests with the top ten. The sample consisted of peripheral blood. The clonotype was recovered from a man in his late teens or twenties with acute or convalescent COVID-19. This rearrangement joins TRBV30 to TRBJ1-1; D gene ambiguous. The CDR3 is CAWSRSSEAFF. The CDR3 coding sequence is TGTGCCTGGAGTAGGAGTTCTGAAGCTTTCTTT.